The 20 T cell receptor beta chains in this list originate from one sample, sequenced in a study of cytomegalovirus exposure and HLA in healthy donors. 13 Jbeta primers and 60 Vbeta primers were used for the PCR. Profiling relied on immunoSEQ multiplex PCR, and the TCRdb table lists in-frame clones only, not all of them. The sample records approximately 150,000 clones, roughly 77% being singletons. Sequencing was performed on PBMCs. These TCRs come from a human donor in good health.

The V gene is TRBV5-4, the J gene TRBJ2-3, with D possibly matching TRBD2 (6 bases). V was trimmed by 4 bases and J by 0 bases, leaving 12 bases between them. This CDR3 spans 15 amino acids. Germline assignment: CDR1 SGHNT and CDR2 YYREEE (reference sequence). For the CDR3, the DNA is TGTGCCAGCAGCATAAGGAGGGGAAGCACAGATACGCAGTATTTT. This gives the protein CASSIRRGSTDTQYF. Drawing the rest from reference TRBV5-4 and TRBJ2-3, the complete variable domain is ETGVTQSPTHLIKTRGQQVTLRCSSQSGHNTVSWYQQALGQGPQFIFQYYREEENGRGNFPPRFSGLQFPNYSSELNVNALELDDSALYLCASSIRRGSTDTQYFGPGTRLTVL.

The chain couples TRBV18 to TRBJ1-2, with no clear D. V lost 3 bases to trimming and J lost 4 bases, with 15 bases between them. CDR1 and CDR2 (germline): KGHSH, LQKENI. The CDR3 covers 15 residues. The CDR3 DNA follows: TGTGCCAGCTCACCTGAGCAACCGAGAGTCTATGGCTACACCTTC. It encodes CASSPEQPRVYGYTF.

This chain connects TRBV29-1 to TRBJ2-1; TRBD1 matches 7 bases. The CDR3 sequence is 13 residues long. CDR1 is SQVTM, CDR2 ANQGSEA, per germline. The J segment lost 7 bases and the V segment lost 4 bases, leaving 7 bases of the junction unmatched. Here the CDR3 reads CSVVRDSGNEQFF. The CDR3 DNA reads TGCAGCGTTGTTCGGGACAGTGGGAATGAGCAGTTCTTC.

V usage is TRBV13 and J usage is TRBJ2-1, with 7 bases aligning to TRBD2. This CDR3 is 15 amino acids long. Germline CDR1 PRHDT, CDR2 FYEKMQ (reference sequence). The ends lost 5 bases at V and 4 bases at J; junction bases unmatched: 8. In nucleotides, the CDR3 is TGTGCCAGCAGCCCCGGACTAGAAAAATACAATGAGCAGTTCTTC. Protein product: CASSPGLEKYNEQFF.

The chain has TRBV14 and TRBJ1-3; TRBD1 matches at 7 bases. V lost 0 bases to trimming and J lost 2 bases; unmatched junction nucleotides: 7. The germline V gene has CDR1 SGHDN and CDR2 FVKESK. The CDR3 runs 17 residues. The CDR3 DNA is TGTGCCAGCAGCCAAGACTCCCAGGGGGACGCTGGAAACACCATATATTTT. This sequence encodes CASSQDSQGDAGNTIYF.

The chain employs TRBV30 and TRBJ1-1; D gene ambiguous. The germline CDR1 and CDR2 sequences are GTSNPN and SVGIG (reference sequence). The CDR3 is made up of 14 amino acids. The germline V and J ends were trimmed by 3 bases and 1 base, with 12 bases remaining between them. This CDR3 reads CAWRAEATNTEAFF. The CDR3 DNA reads TGTGCCTGGAGGGCGGAGGCCACGAACACTGAAGCTTTCTTT.

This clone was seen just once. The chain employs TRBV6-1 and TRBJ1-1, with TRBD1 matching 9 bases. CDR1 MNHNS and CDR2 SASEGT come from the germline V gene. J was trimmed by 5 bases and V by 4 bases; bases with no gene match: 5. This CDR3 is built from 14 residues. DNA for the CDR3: TGTGCCAGCAGTGCTGACAGGGGGTCTACTGAAGCTTTCTTT. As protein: CASSADRGSTEAFF.

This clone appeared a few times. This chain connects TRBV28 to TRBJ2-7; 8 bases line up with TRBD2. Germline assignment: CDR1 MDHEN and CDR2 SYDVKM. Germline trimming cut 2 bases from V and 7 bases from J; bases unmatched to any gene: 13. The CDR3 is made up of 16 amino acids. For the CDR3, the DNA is TGTGCCAGCAGTTTACCGAGAGGGGCGGGAGGTTATGAGCAGTACTTC. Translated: CASSLPRGAGGYEQYF.

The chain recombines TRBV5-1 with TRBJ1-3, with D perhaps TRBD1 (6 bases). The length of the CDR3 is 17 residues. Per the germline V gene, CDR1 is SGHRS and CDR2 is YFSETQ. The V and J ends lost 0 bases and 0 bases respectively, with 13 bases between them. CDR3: CASSLGQAVPSGNTIYF. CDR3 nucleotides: TGCGCCAGCAGCTTGGGACAGGCGGTGCCCTCTGGAAACACCATATATTTT. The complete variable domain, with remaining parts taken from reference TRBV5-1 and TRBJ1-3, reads KAGVTQTPRYLIKTRGQQVTLSCSPISGHRSVSWYQQTPGQGLQFLFEYFSETQRNKGNFPGRFSGRQFSNSRSEMNVSTLELGDSALYLCASSLGQAVPSGNTIYFGEGSWLTVV.

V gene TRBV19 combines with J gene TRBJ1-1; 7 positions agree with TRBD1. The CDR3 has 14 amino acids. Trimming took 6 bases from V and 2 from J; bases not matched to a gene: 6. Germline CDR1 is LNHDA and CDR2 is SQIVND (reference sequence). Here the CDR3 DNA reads TGTGCCAGTAGCCCAACAGGGGCAAACACTGAAGCTTTCTTT. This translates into CASSPTGANTEAFF.

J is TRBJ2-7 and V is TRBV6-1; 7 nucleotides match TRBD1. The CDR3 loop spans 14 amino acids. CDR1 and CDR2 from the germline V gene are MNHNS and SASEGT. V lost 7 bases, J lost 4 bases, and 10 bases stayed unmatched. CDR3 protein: CASTLGQALYEQYF. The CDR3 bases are TGTGCCAGCACCCTTGGACAGGCCCTTTACGAGCAGTACTTC.

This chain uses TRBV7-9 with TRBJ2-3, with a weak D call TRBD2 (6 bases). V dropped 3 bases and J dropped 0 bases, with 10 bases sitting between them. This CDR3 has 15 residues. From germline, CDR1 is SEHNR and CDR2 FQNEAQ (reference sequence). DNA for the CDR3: TGTGCCAGCAGCTTGGGGGACTCCAGCACAGATACGCAGTATTTT. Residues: CASSLGDSSTDTQYF. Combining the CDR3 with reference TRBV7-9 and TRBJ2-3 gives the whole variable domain DTGVSQNPRHKITKRGQNVTFRCDPISEHNRLYWYRQTLGQGPEFLTYFQNEAQLEKSRLLSDRFSAERPKGSFSTLEIQRTEQGDSAMYLCASSLGDSSTDTQYFGPGTRLTVL.

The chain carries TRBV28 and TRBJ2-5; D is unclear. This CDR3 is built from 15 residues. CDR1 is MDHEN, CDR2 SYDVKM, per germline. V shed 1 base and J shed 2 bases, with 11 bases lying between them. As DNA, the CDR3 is TGTGCCAGCAGTTTATTGGCAGGCTTACAAGAGACCCAGTACTTC. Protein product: CASSLLAGLQETQYF.

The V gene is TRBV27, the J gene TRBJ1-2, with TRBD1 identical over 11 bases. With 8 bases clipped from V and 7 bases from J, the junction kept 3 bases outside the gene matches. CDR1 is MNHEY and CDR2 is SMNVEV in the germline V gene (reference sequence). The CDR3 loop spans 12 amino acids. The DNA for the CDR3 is TGTGCCAGCCGGACAGGGGGCGGTGGCTACACCTTC. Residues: CASRTGGGGYTF.

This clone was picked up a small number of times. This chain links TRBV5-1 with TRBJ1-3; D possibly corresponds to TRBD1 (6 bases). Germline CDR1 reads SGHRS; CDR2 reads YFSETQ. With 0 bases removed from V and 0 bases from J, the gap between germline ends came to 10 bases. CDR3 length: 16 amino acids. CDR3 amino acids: CASSLEQGVSGNTIYF. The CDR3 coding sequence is TGCGCCAGCAGCTTGGAACAGGGAGTCTCTGGAAACACCATATATTTT.

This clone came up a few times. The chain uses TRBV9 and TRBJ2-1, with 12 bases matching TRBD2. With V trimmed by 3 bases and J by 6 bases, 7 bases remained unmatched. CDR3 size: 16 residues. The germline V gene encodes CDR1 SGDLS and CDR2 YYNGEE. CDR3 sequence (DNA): TGTGCCAGCAGCGACCCATTGACTAGCGGGAGCAATGAGCAGTTCTTC. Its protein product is CASSDPLTSGSNEQFF.

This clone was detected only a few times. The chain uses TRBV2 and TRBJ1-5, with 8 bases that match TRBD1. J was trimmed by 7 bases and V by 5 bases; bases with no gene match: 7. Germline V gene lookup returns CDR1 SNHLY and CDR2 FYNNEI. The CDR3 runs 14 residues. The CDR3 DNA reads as TGTGCCAGCAGTCAGGGGGCGTGGGACCAGCCCCAGCATTTT. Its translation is CASSQGAWDQPQHF. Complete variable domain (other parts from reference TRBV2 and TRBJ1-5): EPEVTQTPSHQVTQMGQEVILRCVPISNHLYFYWYRQILGQKVEFLVSFYNNEISEKSEIFDDQFSVERPDGSNFTLKIRSTKLEDSAMYFCASSQGAWDQPQHFGDGTRLSIL.

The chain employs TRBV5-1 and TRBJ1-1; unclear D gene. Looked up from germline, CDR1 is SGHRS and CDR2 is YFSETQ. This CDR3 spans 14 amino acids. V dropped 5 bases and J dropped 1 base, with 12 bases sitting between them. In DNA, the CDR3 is TGCGCCAGCAGTTACGACGCAGGGAACACTGAAGCTTTCTTT. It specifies CASSYDAGNTEAFF. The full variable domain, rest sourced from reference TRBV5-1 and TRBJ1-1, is KAGVTQTPRYLIKTRGQQVTLSCSPISGHRSVSWYQQTPGQGLQFLFEYFSETQRNKGNFPGRFSGRQFSNSRSEMNVSTLELGDSALYLCASSYDAGNTEAFFGQGTRLTVV.

CDR3 in amino acids: CATSREAVAPPYEQYF. The CDR3 nucleotides are TGTGCCACCAGCAGAGAAGCGGTGGCGCCGCCATACGAGCAGTACTTC. The chain uses TRBV15 and TRBJ2-7; weak D call: TRBD2 (5 bases). Between the trimmed V and J ends, which lost 0 bases and 4 bases, there was a span of 16 bases. Per the germline V gene, CDR1 is LNHNV and CDR2 is YYDKDF (reference sequence). The CDR3 length is 16 residues.

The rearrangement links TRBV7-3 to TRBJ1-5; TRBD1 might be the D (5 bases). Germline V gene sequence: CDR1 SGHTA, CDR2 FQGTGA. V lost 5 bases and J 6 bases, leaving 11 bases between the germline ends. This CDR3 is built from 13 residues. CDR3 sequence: CASSERGGQPQHF. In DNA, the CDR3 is TGTGCCAGCAGCGAGCGCGGGGGTCAGCCCCAGCATTTT.